Here is one TCR beta chain with its context. What this receptor recognizes is not known. One junction end disagrees with the germline gene, perhaps due to a read error. The data were taken from a study of blood T cells in healthy people across ages (dated by TCRdb to the mid-2010s). Describing the broader study: In model experiments, roughly one uniquely barcoded TCR beta cDNA molecule per two T cells was captured by template switching. Using the same blood draw, the study looked at two additional independent replicas of 1 million unique cDNA reads for two donors, one aged 18 to 29 and the other aged 80 or older. To track age-related changes in TCR beta repertoire diversity, the study relied on deep sequencing normalized with unique cDNA molecular identifiers. To avoid experimental bias, donors of different ages were distributed randomly across sequencing lanes. The donors were split into four age groups: young (average around 15 years), middle-aged (around 37), aged (roughly 68) and long-lived (roughly 77).

The library was built by means of 5' RACE. The sample was run on an Illumina HiSeq 2500. A second PCR of about 6 to 12 cycles was run with a J-beta primer mix and a sample-barcoded 5' primer. A unique molecular identifier was introduced onto each TCR beta cDNA molecule by a template-switch 5' adaptor carrying 12 random nucleotides. Each sample yielded at least 2.5 million CDR3-containing paired-end reads. The Mint cDNA synthesis kit, primed by a TRBC-specific oligonucleotide, was used to synthesize first-strand cDNA from all RNA. Following uracil-DNA glycosylase treatment, a first 18-cycle PCR with universal primers M1SS and BC2_uni_R was performed on all cDNA. In the authors' own workflow: For normalization, 1 million high-quality reads, each with a distinct molecular identifier, were randomly selected from each sample. Reads sharing molecular identifiers were discarded rather than binned into consensus sequences. MiTCR, run with a Q25 quality threshold and the strictest error-elimination algorithm, handled CDR3 identification, clonotype clustering and error correction. Lower-bound total TCR beta diversity was estimated with a nonparametric unseen species model using Euler transformation. TCRdb's own reprocessing of the public reads used fastp at Q25 and MiXCR and kept productive beta chains. Every entry covers one CDR3 protein and lists the most common genes and DNA from its rows. TCRdb's processing, not the authors' own work, is the source of the V and J calls. The sample data list 550,000 to 750,000 distinct CDR3 sequences, and 21% of these were observed just once. The ten largest clones represent roughly 3.7% of the sample.

Broader findings and caveats from the paper: Compared with the aged group, more naive CD4+ T cells, fewer expanded clones and increased TCR diversity were shown by the long-lived group, suggesting age selection. Observed TCR beta diversity per million T cells fell roughly linearly with age, and a significant reduction was already apparent by age approximately 40. Observed TCR beta diversity correlated strongly with the percentage of naive T cells measured by flow cytometry. Donor CMV infection status was unknown, potentially confounding age-related changes in expanded clonotypes. Because profiling used bulk unsorted PBMCs, naive and antigen-experienced compartments could not be compared conclusively. Total diversity estimates from one million sequenced T cells were considered lower bounds and underestimates.

Donors were a few dozen systemically healthy Caucasian individuals from Russia aged roughly 6 to 90 years. Each donor gave ten milliliters of peripheral blood, collected into EDTA-treated Vacutainer tubes. Ficoll-Paque density-gradient centrifugation was used to isolate PBMCs, with at least 6.5 million per sample. Trizol reagent was used to extract total RNA from PBMCs, with at least 5.5 micrograms per sample. For every donor, flow cytometry on a PBMC aliquot measured the percentage of naive CD45RAhigh/CD27high T cells. The cysteine opens and the phenylalanine closes a CDR3 of 12 amino acids. Here the CDR3 DNA is all that survives: 36 bases in frame from base 1. For CDR1 and CDR2, the germline V gene (reference sequence) lists DFQATT and SNEGSKA.

The V and J genes are TRBV20-1 and TRBJ1-2; no D segment can be confidently identified. The TCR comes from a man between 65 and 85 years old in good health. The sequencing input was blood. The DNA sequence is as follows: TGCAGTGCTAGAGACAGTGACTACGGCTACACCTTC. Translated, it gives CSARDSDYGYTF.